This T cell receptor (beta chain) stems from a study of blood T cell repertoires in COVID-19. For the study at large: The United States, Italy and Spain were the sources of the acute and convalescent COVID-19 samples.

J gave up 4 bases and V 0 bases, and 3 bases lay outside the gene matches. From germline, CDR1 is SGHTS and CDR2 YDEGEE. The CDR3 extends over 15 amino acids. As originally analysed: Reference gene primer amplification gave estimated nucleated cell counts. Sequenced by immunoSEQ multiplex PCR; TCRdb stores in-frame clones only, minus some. V and J calls and clone size are those listed in that table; D and trimming were worked out from the DNA. The sample holds roughly 400,000 clones, roughly 92% seen once. Those who participated ranged in age from roughly 18 to 95 years and resided in approximately 26 US areas. Individuals in the exposed group had encountered a COVID-19 case within 2 weeks preceding study entry.

V is TRBV5-8 and J is TRBJ2-3; 9 positions agree with TRBD2. Sequenced input: PBMCs or T cells enriched from blood (not recorded which). The TCR comes from a woman aged 40 to 55 who had been exposed to COVID-19. The CDR3 sequence: CASSLAGGGADTQYF. CDR3 nucleotides: TGTGCCAGCAGCTTGGCCGGCGGGGGGGCAGATACGCAGTATTTT.